Listed here are 2 T cell receptor beta chains from one sample, sequenced in a study of blood T cell repertoires in COVID-19. Profiling relied on immunoSEQ multiplex PCR, and the TCRdb table lists in-frame clones only, not all of them. Of 95,000 to 100,000 clones listed, 65% to 85% are singletons. Source material: peripheral blood. These receptor sequences come from a woman older than 75 with acute or convalescent COVID-19.

The rearrangement joins TRBV28 to TRBJ2-1, with D perhaps matching TRBD2 (5 bases). This CDR3 spans 15 amino acids. The V end lost 5 bases, the J end lost 6 bases, and 17 bases lay between the germline ends. Germline assignment: CDR1 MDHEN and CDR2 SYDVKM. The CDR3 DNA reads TGTGCCAGCAGTATCCCAGGTCTAGCCTTCAATGAGCAGTTCTTC. Protein product: CASSIPGLAFNEQFF.

This chain uses TRBV9 with TRBJ1-6, with no clear D. This CDR3 contains 15 residues. The V end lost 0 bases, the J end lost 9 bases, and 13 bases lay between the germline ends. The germline V gene has CDR1 SGDLS and CDR2 YYNGEE. The CDR3 DNA follows: TGTGCCAGCAGCGTAGCCGGAAGAGGAGCTTCACCCCTCCACTTT. This sequence encodes CASSVAGRGASPLHF.